Below, 23 T cell receptor beta chains from the same sample are listed, as sequenced in a study of Graves' ophthalmopathy and Graves' hyperthyroidism. Amplification of the TCR beta CDR3 regions used RNA transcripts (as template). An initial RT-PCR round employing HTBI primers preceded a second-round multiplex PCR. TCRdb analysed the multiplex PCR reads with MiXCR anew, one entry per CDR3 protein. The sample lists about 500,000 distinct CDR3 sequences, over 13% seen once, with roughly 9.8% in the top ten. The sample taken for sequencing was blood. These receptors originate from a woman aged 25-40 years with Graves' ophthalmopathy.

This clonotype was seen repeatedly, ten times or more. The chain has TRBV6-5 and TRBJ1-2, with D possibly being TRBD1 (5 bases). The V gene's germline CDR1 is MNHEY and CDR2 SVGAGI. Between the trimmed V and J ends, which lost 1 base and 4 bases, there was a span of 16 bases. The CDR3 consists of 16 residues. The CDR3 DNA reads TGTGCCAGCAGTTACTTATCGGGGGGGAGTGCCTATGGCTACACCTTC. Amino acid sequence: CASSYLSGGSAYGYTF.

This clonotype was recorded at least ten times. The J gene is TRBJ2-7, the V gene TRBV19; 12 bases line up with TRBD1. Germline CDR1 LNHDA, CDR2 SQIVND (reference sequence). This CDR3 is 14 amino acids long. Trimming cost V 9 bases and J 7 bases; bases outside gene matches: 10. The CDR3 reads CASRGTGGHGEQYF. The CDR3 region has the DNA TGTGCCAGCAGGGGGACAGGGGGCCATGGGGAGCAGTACTTC.

The sample holds many counts of this clonotype. The V gene is TRBV28, the J gene TRBJ1-1; no clear D gene. V lost 1 base and J 2 bases, leaving 11 bases between the germline ends. The CDR3 spans 15 residues. Looked up from germline, CDR1 is MDHEN and CDR2 is SYDVKM. The CDR3 DNA reads TGTGCCAGCAGTTTATATGGGGAAATAAACACTGAAGCTTTCTTT. Translated, it gives CASSLYGEINTEAFF. Combining the CDR3 with reference TRBV28 and TRBJ1-1 gives the whole variable domain DVKVTQSSRYLVKRTGEKVFLECVQDMDHENMFWYRQDPGLGLRLIYFSYDVKMKEKGDIPEGYSVSREKKERFSLILESASTNQTSMYLCASSLYGEINTEAFFGQGTRLTVV.

This clonotype was counted at least ten times. V and J are TRBV6-5 and TRBJ1-1, with no clear D. Trimming removed 2 bases at V and 1 base at J, with 8 bases between. CDR3 length: 14 amino acids. Germline values: CDR1 MNHEY, CDR2 SVGAGI. CDR3 loop: CASSYKGSNTEAFF. Here the CDR3 DNA reads TGTGCCAGCAGTTACAAAGGGTCGAACACTGAAGCTTTCTTT.

This clonotype has ten or more counts. The rearrangement uses TRBV27 and TRBJ1-2; TRBD1 matches at 7 bases. This CDR3 has 13 amino acids. Losses at the gene ends were 5 bases for V and 5 bases for J; bases not matched to a gene: 5. CDR1 is MNHEY, CDR2 SMNVEV, per germline (reference sequence). The CDR3: CASSPGGLYGYTF. DNA for the CDR3: TGTGCCAGCAGTCCAGGGGGTTTGTATGGCTACACCTTC.

The chain is built from TRBV7-8 and TRBJ2-2; D unclear. V was trimmed by 1 base and J by 3 bases, leaving 6 bases between them. This CDR3 is 14 amino acids long. Looked up from germline, CDR1 is SGHVS and CDR2 is FQNEAQ. CDR3 coding DNA: TGTGCCAGCAGCTTAGATAGGGACACCGGGGAGCTGTTTTTT. Translation: CASSLDRDTGELFF.

This clonotype has ten or more counts. The chain is built from TRBV24-1 and TRBJ2-2; 8 positions agree with TRBD1. Germline CDR1 reads KGHDR; CDR2 reads SFDVKD. V was clipped by 4 bases and J by 1 base; unmatched bases: 7. This CDR3 spans 17 amino acids. The CDR3 DNA follows: TGTGCCACCAGTGAGTCTGTCGGGACAGGGAACACCGGGGAGCTGTTTTTT. It specifies CATSESVGTGNTGELFF.

This clonotype was recorded at least ten times. The chain is built from TRBV4-1 and TRBJ2-2; the D is unclear. Germline CDR1 MGHRA, CDR2 YSYEKL. V was trimmed by 4 bases and J by 3 bases, leaving 9 bases between them. CDR3 length: 14 amino acids. CDR3 DNA sequence: TGCGCCAGCAGCCTCTTACTTGACACCGGGGAGCTGTTTTTT. It is translated as CASSLLLDTGELFF.

This clonotype was recorded at least ten times. The rearrangement links TRBV6-5 to TRBJ2-7; 11 bases fit TRBD2. CDR1 and CDR2 (germline): MNHEY, SVGAGI. The CDR3 contains 17 residues. J was trimmed by 3 bases and V by 0 bases; bases with no gene match: 7. The CDR3 region has the DNA TGTGCCAGCAGTTACTCTTCCGGGACTAGCGGCCTCTACGAGCAGTACTTC. Its translation is CASSYSSGTSGLYEQYF.

V and J are TRBV3-1 and TRBJ2-7; TRBD2 aligns across 10 bases. The germline V gene has CDR1 LGHDT and CDR2 YNNKEL (reference sequence). The CDR3 sequence is 15 residues long. V lost 5 bases, J lost 2 bases, and 6 bases stayed unmatched. In nucleotides, the CDR3 is TGTGCCAGCAGCGCGGGACTAGCGTTAACCTACGAGCAGTACTTC. It yields the protein CASSAGLALTYEQYF.

This clonotype has at least ten counts. The chain links TRBV5-1 to TRBJ2-7, with D perhaps matching TRBD2 (6 bases). Germline V CDR1 and CDR2: SGHRS, YFSETQ. This CDR3 is built from 13 residues. Deletions cut 4 bases from V and 6 bases from J, with 14 bases between. This CDR3 is CASSTGTSGEQYF. DNA for the CDR3: TGCGCCAGCAGCACCGGGACTTCCGGCGAGCAGTACTTC.

The chain employs TRBV5-1 and TRBJ2-7; TRBD2 aligns across 13 bases. From germline, CDR1 is SGHRS and CDR2 YFSETQ. Unmatched junction bases numbered 6, after V lost 4 bases and J lost 2 bases. The CDR3 loop spans 16 amino acids. The CDR3 nucleotides read TGCGCCAGCAGCCCGAGAGGACTAGCGGGAGCCTACGAGCAGTACTTC. Translated: CASSPRGLAGAYEQYF.

This clonotype was seen at least ten times. The rearrangement links TRBV29-1 to TRBJ1-2; maybe TRBD1 (5 bases). The length of the CDR3 is 13 residues. With 6 bases removed from V and 2 bases from J, the gap between germline ends came to 13 bases. Germline V gives CDR1 SQVTM, CDR2 ANQGSEA. CDR3: CSVDSTPNYGYTF. CDR3 in DNA: TGCAGCGTCGACAGTACCCCGAACTATGGCTACACCTTC.

This clonotype appeared many times. This chain uses TRBV12-3 or TRBV12-4 with TRBJ1-6; D unresolved. The CDR3 contains 14 residues. V lost 5 bases and J lost 4, with 9 bases in between. CDR3 coding DNA: TGTGCCAGCAGTCGGGCTTCGTATAATTCACCCCTCCACTTT. The encoded protein is CASSRASYNSPLHF.

This clonotype was observed many times. The CDR3 coding sequence is TGCAGTGCTAGTCAGGGAACTGAAGCTTTCTTT. This gives the protein CSASQGTEAFF. V is TRBV20-1 and J is TRBJ1-1, with D possibly being TRBD1 (5 bases). V dropped 3 bases and J dropped 5 bases, with 7 bases sitting between them. The CDR3 is 11 amino acids. The germline CDR1 and CDR2 sequences are DFQATT and SNEGSKA (reference sequence).

With respect to this clonotype: Given a much more abundant clone one base away, this may be a read error. V usage is TRBV5-1 and J usage is TRBJ1-1; TRBD1 is a possible D gene (5 bases). The CDR3 runs 14 residues. CDR1 and CDR2 from the germline V gene are SGHRS and YFSETQ. The ends were cut back, 0 bases at V and 6 bases at J, with 12 bases in the middle. The CDR3 here is CASSLGQSYSEAFF. The CDR3 coding sequence is TGCGCCAGCAGCTTGGGACAGTCGTACTCTGAAGCTTTCTTT.

This clonotype was picked up many times. The chain links TRBV2 to TRBJ2-7; the match to TRBD1 covers 8 bases. Germline-derived CDR1 and CDR2 are SNHLY and FYNNEI. The ends lost 8 bases at V and 5 bases at J; junction bases unmatched: 5. This CDR3 region has 12 residues. The CDR3 loop is CASGQGFHEQYF. In DNA form, the CDR3 reads TGTGCCAGCGGACAGGGATTTCACGAGCAGTACTTC.

This clonotype was found many times. The chain is built from TRBV12-3 or TRBV12-4 and TRBJ1-2; 7 nucleotides line up with TRBD1. V lost 3 bases, J lost 4 bases, and 8 bases stayed unmatched. The CDR3 runs 15 residues. CDR3: CASSLTGRLSYGYTF. The CDR3 DNA is TGTGCCAGCAGTTTGACAGGGAGGCTCAGCTATGGCTACACCTTC.

This clonotype has a count of ten or more. This sequence joins TRBV27 and TRBJ1-5, with a weak D call TRBD1 (5 bases). Germline CDR1 and CDR2: MNHEY and SMNVEV (reference sequence). The germline V and J ends were trimmed by 6 bases and 7 bases, with 13 bases remaining between them. This CDR3 spans 13 amino acids. The chain's CDR3 is CASSPDSEQPQHF. The CDR3 DNA is TGTGCCAGCAGCCCCGACAGCGAACAGCCCCAGCATTTT.

In its sample, this clonotype was seen many times. V gene TRBV4-1 combines with J gene TRBJ1-1; D gene uncertain. The V end was cut by 0 bases, the J end by 6 bases, with 8 bases between. CDR3 length equals 13 residues. Germline V CDR1 and CDR2: MGHRA, YSYEKL. In DNA, the CDR3 is TGCGCCAGCAGCCAAGAGTTAGGGTCTGAAGCTTTCTTT. Protein sequence: CASSQELGSEAFF.

The CDR3 loop is CASRGTGEGYEQYF. DNA of the CDR3: TGCGCCAGCAGGGGGACAGGGGAGGGCTACGAGCAGTACTTC. The chain joins TRBV5-1 to TRBJ2-7; 10 bases align to TRBD1. J lost 3 bases, V lost 5 bases, and 5 bases had no gene match. Germline V gene data show CDR1 as SGHRS and CDR2 as YFSETQ. The CDR3 is 14 residues long.

This clonotype was detected ten times or more. The rearrangement joins TRBV28 to TRBJ2-7; D gene uncertain. V lost 4 bases to trimming and J lost 1 base, with 17 bases between them. There are 16 residues in the CDR3. Germline loops: CDR1 MDHEN, CDR2 SYDVKM. DNA for the CDR3: TGTGCCAGCAGTTACACACTGGGGTGGGGATCCTACGAGCAGTACTTC. It specifies CASSYTLGWGSYEQYF.

This clonotype was detected a few times. The chain carries TRBV4-1 and TRBJ2-4, with D possibly called TRBD1 or TRBD2 (5 bases each). V lost 2 bases, J lost 7 bases, and 18 bases lay in between. In germline, CDR1 is MGHRA, CDR2 YSYEKL. This CDR3 comprises 16 residues. The CDR3 protein is CASSQLGAGNGNIQYF. The CDR3 coding sequence is TGCGCCAGCAGCCAACTCGGGGCAGGGAATGGGAACATTCAGTACTTC.